These T cell receptor beta chains were read from a single sample in a study of human T cells and chemical hapten exposure. TCRdb re-called the RACE reads through MiXCR, storing one row per CDR3 protein. The sample carries more than 55,000 distinct CDR3 sequences, 10% to 12% recorded once. This specimen consisted of whole blood, obtained in connection with sensitization to the hapten diphenylcyclopropenone (DPC). These receptors originate from a woman aged 40 to 49 with alopecia areata. Some clones in this sample may be carry-over from other donors' samples. The CDR3 runs from the conserved cysteine through the conserved F or W. Fields, in order: J gene, V gene, CDR3 protein.

TRBJ2-1 TRBV19 CASSIEGLVYNEQFF
TRBJ2-5 TRBV11-2 CSSSLGISGTAQETQYF
TRBJ2-1 TRBV6-2/TRBV6-3 CASREVVGNEQFF
TRBJ2-1 TRBV5-4 CASSKSSGGYNEQFF
TRBJ1-2 TRBV7-2 CASSPRGADGYTF
TRBJ1-1 TRBV29-1 CSVVEMISTEAFF
TRBJ2-7 TRBV7-2 CASSLDAGGAGYEQYF
TRBJ1-3 TRBV29-1 CSVDTGNTIYF
TRBJ1-1 TRBV7-2 CASSQASKGTEAFF
TRBJ1-4 TRBV6-5 CASREDRGTDEKLFF
TRBJ1-2 TRBV6-2/TRBV6-3 CASSYRGSNYGYTF
TRBJ2-7 TRBV18 CASSRGGAYEQYF
TRBJ1-2 TRBV6-6 CASSYDHRENYGYTF
TRBJ1-1 TRBV25-1 CASRNYGAGRAFF
TRBJ1-2 TRBV5-5 CASSSVGASGYTF
TRBJ2-2 TRBV28 CASRNSRVPGELFF
TRBJ2-5 TRBV7-9 CASSLEPLDGRETQYF
TRBJ2-7 TRBV5-4 CASSPLPGQVYEQYF
TRBJ2-1 TRBV20-1 CSARKQKSGRDINEQFF
TRBJ1-2 TRBV6-2/TRBV6-3 CASSRQGLGYTF
TRBJ1-1 TRBV6-5 CASSFDRVRGEAFF
TRBJ2-1 TRBV10-3 CAISESPVTYNEQFF
TRBJ2-3 TRBV28 CASTTAATDTQYF
TRBJ2-2 TRBV19 CASSGLSGYTGELFF
TRBJ2-5 TRBV20-1 CSARGWVAAGGLSETQYF
TRBJ1-2 TRBV15 CATSRLLEGGYTF
TRBJ2-3 TRBV12-3/TRBV12-4 CASTPDRGTGTDTQYF
TRBJ2-7 TRBV7-2 CASSPLGGLARHEQYF
TRBJ2-3 TRBV20-1 CSAPTSTDTQYF
TRBJ2-1 TRBV7-9 CASSLENDHNEQFF
TRBJ2-3 TRBV3-1 CASSQGLAASTDTQYF
TRBJ1-4 TRBV12-2 CASRSRLENEKLFF
TRBJ2-1 TRBV4-2 CASSREPSGANNEQFF
TRBJ1-5 TRBV12-3/TRBV12-4 CATQGLQGAGQPQHF
TRBJ2-5 TRBV4-3 CASSQEAFPGGGLQETQYF
TRBJ2-3 TRBV11-2 CASSFPAGRGDTDTQYF
TRBJ2-3 TRBV7-9 CASSPGTGVTDTQYF
TRBJ1-5 TRBV6-2/TRBV6-3 CASRDRIGVPQHF
TRBJ1-1 TRBV3-1 CASSQAGGRGPTEAFF
TRBJ1-1 TRBV29-1 CSVEENLNTEAFF
TRBJ1-5 TRBV12-3/TRBV12-4 CASSPGDRGMNQPQHF
TRBJ2-3 TRBV18 CATRLTDTQYF
TRBJ2-1 TRBV6-4 CASSDSSRASGISYNEQFF
TRBJ1-1 TRBV29-1 CSVGTGSSSRAFF
TRBJ2-5 TRBV11-3 CASSFRGKETQYF
TRBJ2-1 TRBV7-7 CASSLGPGQGNEQFF
TRBJ2-2 TRBV7-9 CASSWRLAGPTGELFF
TRBJ2-3 TRBV7-6 CASSLAAASTDTQYF
TRBJ2-1 TRBV6-2/TRBV6-3 CASSFLDRGPDEQFF
TRBJ2-2 TRBV29-1 CSVETGSYTGELFF
TRBJ2-1 TRBV3-2 CASSQDGGAWNEQFF
TRBJ2-5 TRBV9 CASRATGDETQYF
TRBJ1-5 TRBV11-3 CASSLALCWDRRRGVNQPQHF